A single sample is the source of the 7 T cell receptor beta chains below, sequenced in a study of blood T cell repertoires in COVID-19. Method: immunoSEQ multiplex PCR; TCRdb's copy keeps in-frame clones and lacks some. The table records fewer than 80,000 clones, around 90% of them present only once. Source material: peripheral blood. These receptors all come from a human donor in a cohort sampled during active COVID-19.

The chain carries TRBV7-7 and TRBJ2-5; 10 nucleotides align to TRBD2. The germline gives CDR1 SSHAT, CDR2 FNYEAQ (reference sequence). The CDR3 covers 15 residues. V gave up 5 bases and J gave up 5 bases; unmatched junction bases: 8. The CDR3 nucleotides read TGTGCCAGCAGCCCCCAGCGGGGGGGCCGGGAGACCCAGTACTTC. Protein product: CASSPQRGGRETQYF.

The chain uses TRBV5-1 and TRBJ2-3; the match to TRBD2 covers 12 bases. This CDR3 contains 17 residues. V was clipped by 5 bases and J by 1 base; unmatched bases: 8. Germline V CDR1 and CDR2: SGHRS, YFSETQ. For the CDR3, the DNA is TGCGCCAGCAGTTCCCTAGCGGGGGGGCCAGGCACAGATACGCAGTATTTT. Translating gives CASSSLAGGPGTDTQYF.

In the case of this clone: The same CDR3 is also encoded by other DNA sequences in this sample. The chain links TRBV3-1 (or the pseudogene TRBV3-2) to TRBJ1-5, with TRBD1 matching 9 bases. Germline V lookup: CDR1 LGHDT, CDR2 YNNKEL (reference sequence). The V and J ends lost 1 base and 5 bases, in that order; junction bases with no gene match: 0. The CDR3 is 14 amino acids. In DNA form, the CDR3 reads TGTGCCAGCAGCCAAGGGACAGGGGATCAGCCCCAGCATTTT. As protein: CASSQGTGDQPQHF.

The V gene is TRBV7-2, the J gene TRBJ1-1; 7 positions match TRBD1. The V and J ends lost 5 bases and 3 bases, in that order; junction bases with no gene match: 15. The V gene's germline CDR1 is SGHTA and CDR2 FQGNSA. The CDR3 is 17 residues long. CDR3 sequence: CASSNIGGAPLDTEAFF. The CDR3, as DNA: TGTGCCAGCAGCAATATAGGGGGCGCCCCCCTAGACACTGAAGCTTTCTTT.

For the CDR3, the DNA is TGTGCCAGCAGTTTCTGGGACAGGGGGTCGGGTGAAGCTTTCTTT. This sequence encodes CASSFWDRGSGEAFF. This chain connects TRBV27 to TRBJ1-1; 11 bases agree with TRBD1. This CDR3 contains 15 residues. V dropped 3 bases and J dropped 7; count of bases not matched to a gene: 7. From germline, CDR1 is MNHEY and CDR2 SMNVEV (reference sequence).

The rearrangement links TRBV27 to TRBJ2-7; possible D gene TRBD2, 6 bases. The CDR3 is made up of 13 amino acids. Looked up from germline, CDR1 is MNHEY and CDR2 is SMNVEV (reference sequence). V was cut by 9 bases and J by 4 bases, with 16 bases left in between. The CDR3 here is CASAGTGTYEQYF. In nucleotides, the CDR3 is TGTGCCAGTGCCGGGACGGGGACTTACGAGCAGTACTTC.

CDR3 in DNA: TGTGCCAGCAATTCGGACGGGGGGCCAAGCACAGATACGCAGTATTTT. Amino acids: CASNSDGGPSTDTQYF. J is TRBJ2-3 and V is TRBV28, with D perhaps matching TRBD2 (7 bases). The CDR3 sequence is 16 residues long. Per the germline V gene, CDR1 is MDHEN and CDR2 is SYDVKM. The ends were cut back, 7 bases at V and 0 bases at J, with 17 bases in the middle.